Below are 32 T cell receptor beta chains sequenced from a single sample in a study of beta chain features in type 1 diabetes. Since all of the isolated RNA was reverse transcribed, expressed TCRB transcripts were what got sequenced. Sequencing was performed with immunoSEQ multiplex PCR; in TCRdb, only in-frame clones are kept and a portion is missing. The sample gives 250,000 to 400,000 clones, approximately 15% of which show up once; approximately 7% is in the top ten. The sample consisted of central memory CD4+ T cells from blood. The receptors were sampled from a man in his thirties or forties in good health.

The chain has TRBV11-2 and TRBJ1-2; D unresolved. This CDR3 contains 15 residues. Deletions cut 3 bases from V and 7 bases from J, with 18 bases between. Germline V gene sequence: CDR1 SGHAT, CDR2 FQNNGV. The CDR3 region has the DNA TGTGCCAGCAGCTTGGCCGTCTACCGCGTTGCTGGCTACACCTTC. Protein: CASSLAVYRVAGYTF.

This clone was detected a few times. The genes are TRBV27 and TRBJ2-1, with D perhaps matching TRBD1 (5 bases). CDR1 and CDR2 (germline): MNHEY, SMNVEV (reference sequence). Trimming stripped 5 bases from V and 5 bases from J, with 25 bases between. The CDR3 totals 18 residues. The DNA of the CDR3 is TGTGCCAGCAGTCCGCGAGGACCGACAGTCACAAGGGACAATGAGCAGTTCTTC. This codes for CASSPRGPTVTRDNEQFF.

This chain uses TRBV2 with TRBJ2-5; TRBD2 aligns across 7 bases. V lost 7 bases and J lost 1; bases outside the gene matches: 3. Germline V gene lookup returns CDR1 SNHLY and CDR2 FYNNEI. The CDR3 covers 13 residues. The CDR3 DNA reads TGTGCCAGCAATCGACTAGCCCAAGAGACCCAGTACTTC. It codes for CASNRLAQETQYF.

This clone was recorded a few times. V and J are TRBV4-2 and TRBJ2-4; D may be TRBD1 (6 bases). CDR3 length: 16 amino acids. Germline V gives CDR1 LGHNA, CDR2 YNFKEQ. V was pared by 4 bases and J by 0 bases, with 13 bases between. Written as DNA, the CDR3 is TGTGCCAGCAGCCCCTTGAAAGGGGGAGCCAAAAACATTCAGTACTTC. Amino acid sequence: CASSPLKGGAKNIQYF.

The table lists this clone with a few counts. This chain uses TRBV9 with TRBJ1-3; D ambiguous. The V end lost 0 bases, the J end lost 0 bases, and 10 bases lay between the germline ends. Germline CDR1 and CDR2: SGDLS and YYNGEE. The CDR3 runs 16 residues. CDR3 residues: CASSVGRSLSGNTIYF. The CDR3 bases are TGTGCCAGCAGCGTAGGAAGGAGTCTCTCTGGAAACACCATATATTTT.

This clone was observed a handful of times. The chain uses TRBV9 and TRBJ2-2; no clear D gene. Germline CDR1 SGDLS, CDR2 YYNGEE. V was trimmed by 3 bases and J by 1 base, leaving 10 bases between them. The CDR3 sequence is 15 residues long. CDR3 residues: CASSDLTKNTGELFF. In DNA form, the CDR3 reads TGTGCCAGCAGCGATCTTACCAAGAACACCGGGGAGCTGTTTTTT.

A remark on this clone: A much larger clone lies one base from this, so it may be a read error. The gene calls are TRBV7-9 and TRBJ1-2; D might be TRBD1 (5 bases). The CDR3 contains 13 residues. V was clipped by 5 bases and J by 2 bases, with 9 bases between them. Germline CDR1 and CDR2: SEHNR and FQNEAQ (reference sequence). Here the CDR3 reads CASSPRGNYGYTF. The CDR3 DNA sequence: TGTGCCAGCAGCCCCCGGGGGAACTATGGCTACACCTTC.

This clone was detected ten times or more. This chain connects TRBV4-3 to TRBJ2-4; D might be TRBD2 (6 bases). Trimming shortened V by 3 bases and J by 8 bases, and 11 bases separated the two germline ends. The length of the CDR3 is 13 residues. CDR1 and CDR2 (germline): LGHNA, YSLEER. CDR3 protein: CASSQTGGDIQYF. The CDR3 nucleotides read TGCGCCAGCAGCCAGACCGGAGGGGACATTCAGTACTTC.

This clone was counted only a few times. This rearrangement joins TRBV4-3 to TRBJ2-1, with 7 nucleotides matching TRBD2. Losses at the gene ends were 2 bases for V and 9 bases for J; bases not matched to a gene: 7. The CDR3 is 14 amino acids. CDR1 LGHNA and CDR2 YSLEER come from the germline V gene. CDR3 sequence (DNA): TGCGCCAGCAGCCAAAGCGGGATAGGGCTTGAGCAGTTCTTC. Amino acids: CASSQSGIGLEQFF.

The rearrangement uses TRBV7-8 and TRBJ2-7; TRBD2 might be the D (5 bases). The CDR3 consists of 16 residues. With 5 bases removed from V and 6 bases from J, the gap between germline ends came to 23 bases. Germline V gene sequence: CDR1 SGHVS, CDR2 FQNEAQ. CDR3 sequence reads: CASSPERRLMGREQYF. The DNA for the CDR3 is TGTGCCAGCAGCCCCGAGCGGAGGTTGATGGGTCGCGAGCAGTACTTC.

This sequence joins TRBV18 and TRBJ1-1, with 9 positions matching TRBD1. Germline V gene sequence: CDR1 KGHSH, CDR2 LQKENI. CDR3 size: 15 residues. Trimming took 3 bases from V and 4 from J; bases not matched to a gene: 6. CDR3 in amino acids: CASSPIGTGTTEAFF. The CDR3 nucleotides read TGTGCCAGCTCACCGATCGGGACAGGGACCACTGAAGCTTTCTTT.

The CDR3 reads CASSPTSGTHEETQYF. The CDR3 DNA reads as TGTGCCAGCAGCCCCACGTCGGGGACGCACGAAGAGACCCAGTACTTC. The V call is TRBV5-6, the J call TRBJ2-5; D might be TRBD1 or TRBD2, each matching 5 bases. Deletions cut 4 bases from V and 3 bases from J, with 19 bases between. Germline V gives CDR1 SGHDT, CDR2 YYEEEE. This CDR3 is 16 amino acids long.

The V call is TRBV7-7, the J call TRBJ2-5; TRBD1 is a possible D gene (5 bases). This CDR3 region has 14 residues. Germline V CDR1 and CDR2: SSHAT, FNYEAQ (reference sequence). With 4 bases removed from V and 5 bases from J, the gap between germline ends came to 14 bases. This CDR3 is CASSSGYWQETQYF. In nucleotides, the CDR3 is TGTGCCAGCAGCTCAGGGTATTGGCAGGAGACCCAGTACTTC.

This clone occurred many times. The rearrangement uses TRBV9 and TRBJ2-6, with D perhaps assigned TRBD1 or TRBD2 (6 bases each). Germline V gene sequence: CDR1 SGDLS, CDR2 YYNGEE. The CDR3 extends over 15 amino acids. Between the trimmed V and J ends, which lost 2 bases and 3 bases, there was a span of 9 bases. This CDR3 is CASSVGGRGANVLTF. Written as DNA, the CDR3 is TGTGCCAGCAGCGTGGGGGGCCGTGGGGCCAACGTCCTGACTTTC.

CDR3 in DNA: TGTGCCATCCAGGGACCGGGGCAGGGCCGGTATGGCTACACCTTC. Encoded protein: CAIQGPGQGRYGYTF. The chain uses TRBV6-5 and TRBJ1-2; perhaps TRBD1 as D (5 bases). Germline CDR1 MNHEY, CDR2 SVGAGI. This CDR3 spans 15 amino acids. Deletions cut 10 bases from V and 5 bases from J, with 23 bases between.

The chain is built from TRBV7-9 and TRBJ2-2; D is perhaps TRBD2 (6 bases). The V gene lost 2 bases and the J gene lost 3 bases, with 10 bases spanning the gap. The CDR3 is 15 amino acids. Germline CDR1 is SEHNR and CDR2 is FQNEAQ (reference sequence). Here the CDR3 reads CASSLRRDDTGELFF. The CDR3 DNA is TGTGCCAGCAGCTTAAGGCGGGACGACACCGGGGAGCTGTTTTTT.

This chain uses TRBV7-2 with TRBJ2-3; D gene unclear. Germline assignment: CDR1 SGHTA and CDR2 FQGNSA. The CDR3 contains 15 residues. V dropped 0 bases and J dropped 1 base, with 8 bases sitting between them. CDR3 DNA: TGTGCCAGCAGCTTAGCGTTCCTCGGCACAGATACGCAGTATTTT. It is translated as CASSLAFLGTDTQYF.

This clone has a count of ten or more. The gene calls are TRBV7-9 and TRBJ2-2; the D is unclear. The V end lost 4 bases, the J end lost 5 bases, and 2 bases lay between the germline ends. The CDR3 sequence is 11 residues long. Germline CDR1 SEHNR, CDR2 FQNEAQ (reference sequence). In DNA form, the CDR3 reads TGTGCCAGCAGCTATACCGGGGAGCTGTTTTTT. As protein: CASSYTGELFF.

This clone was counted between two and nine times. The rearrangement uses TRBV29-1 and TRBJ2-1, with 9 bases lining up with TRBD1. The junction had 15 bases not matched to a gene; V was cut back by 4 bases and J by 8 bases. Germline CDR1 SQVTM, CDR2 ANQGSEA. This CDR3 is 16 amino acids long. The CDR3 nucleotides read TGCAGCGTTGCCACCCCGGGACAGGGTCTCGCGGATGAGCAGTTCTTC. It codes for CSVATPGQGLADEQFF.

The sample holds a few counts of this clone. The V call is TRBV4-1, the J call TRBJ2-1; 10 bases line up with TRBD2. The CDR3 sequence is 17 residues long. V shed 0 bases and J 0 bases; nucleotides not matched to a gene: 2. Germline CDR1 and CDR2: MGHRA and YSYEKL. CDR3 protein: CASSQDVAGGSYNEQFF. The CDR3 nucleotides are TGCGCCAGCAGCCAAGATGTAGCGGGGGGCTCCTACAATGAGCAGTTCTTC.

This clone was seen a handful of times. The V call is TRBV7-2, the J call TRBJ2-7, with D possibly called TRBD1 or TRBD2 (5 bases each). Germline assignment: CDR1 SGHTA and CDR2 FQGNSA. CDR3 length equals 14 residues. The V gene lost 4 bases and the J gene lost 2 bases, with 12 bases spanning the gap. CDR3 in DNA: TGTGCCAGCAGCTCAACCGGGGCGGCCTACGAGCAGTACGTC. The encoded protein is CASSSTGAAYEQYV.

This sequence joins TRBV5-1 and TRBJ2-1; 11 bases map to TRBD2. The germline gives CDR1 SGHRS, CDR2 YFSETQ. The CDR3 is 19 amino acids. V shed 4 bases and J 0 bases; nucleotides not matched to a gene: 12. Written as DNA, the CDR3 is TGCGCCAGCAGCCTAACTAGCGGGAGTCGTTTCGGCTCCTACAATGAGCAGTTCTTC. This encodes CASSLTSGSRFGSYNEQFF.

This clone occurred a few times. This rearrangement joins TRBV4-1 to TRBJ2-3; D gene uncertain. Trimming left V 0 bases short and J 3 bases short, with 10 bases between. The CDR3 is 15 amino acids. Germline values: CDR1 MGHRA, CDR2 YSYEKL. The CDR3 sequence: CASSQDLTATDTQYF. The CDR3 coding sequence is TGCGCCAGCAGCCAAGATCTAACGGCTACAGATACGCAGTATTTT.

The chain combines TRBV7-9 with TRBJ1-2, with a tentative D call TRBD1 (6 bases). Germline V CDR1 and CDR2: SEHNR, FQNEAQ (reference sequence). The CDR3 runs 14 residues. The ends were cut back, 4 bases at V and 7 bases at J, with 16 bases in the middle. The CDR3, as DNA: TGTGCCAGCAGCTCCATACAGGGTTTGGGTGGCTACACCTTC. The encoded protein is CASSSIQGLGGYTF.

The chain combines TRBV6-1 with TRBJ2-7; D unresolved. Germline-derived CDR1 and CDR2 are MNHNS and SASEGT. V lost 5 bases and J lost 3, with 8 bases in between. The CDR3 totals 12 residues. The CDR3 region is CASSPSRYEQYV. The DNA of the CDR3 is TGTGCCAGCAGTCCGAGTCGCTACGAGCAGTACGTC.

The CDR3 reads CASNSGTAYGYTF. The CDR3 DNA is TGTGCCAGCAATTCCGGGACCGCCTATGGCTACACCTTC. V usage is TRBV28 and J usage is TRBJ1-2, with a tentative D call TRBD1 (5 bases). Germline V gene lookup returns CDR1 MDHEN and CDR2 SYDVKM. The CDR3 extends over 13 amino acids. The V and J ends lost 7 bases and 4 bases respectively, with 13 bases between them.

This clone came up a few times. The chain links TRBV5-6 to TRBJ1-2; D is undetermined. The CDR3 extends over 15 amino acids. Trimming took off 0 bases at V and 5 bases at J, with 14 bases between the two ends. Germline V lookup: CDR1 SGHDT, CDR2 YYEEEE. CDR3 protein: CASSLGGSGGYGYTF. The CDR3 DNA is TGTGCCAGCAGCTTGGGAGGGTCCGGAGGATATGGCTACACCTTC. Combining the CDR3 with reference TRBV5-6 and TRBJ1-2 gives the whole variable domain DAGVTQSPTHLIKTRGQQVTLRCSPKSGHDTVSWYQQALGQGPQFIFQYYEEEERQRGNFPDRFSGHQFPNYSSELNVNALLLGDSALYLCASSLGGSGGYGYTFGSGTRLTVV.

V is TRBV5-6 and J is TRBJ2-3; D unresolved. CDR1 and CDR2 (germline): SGHDT, YYEEEE. V lost 5 bases and J lost 0, with 13 bases in between. This CDR3 spans 15 amino acids. CDR3 loop: CASSPDPTSTDTQYF. In DNA, the CDR3 is TGTGCCAGCAGTCCTGACCCCACTAGCACAGATACGCAGTATTTT.

This clone was seen only a few times. The chain has TRBV30 and TRBJ2-1; 8 nucleotides align to TRBD1. CDR1 is GTSNPN, CDR2 SVGIG, per germline (reference sequence). The J segment lost 4 bases and the V segment lost 0 bases, leaving 2 bases of the junction unmatched. CDR3 length: 14 residues. The CDR3 reads CAWSVGDRYNEQFF. The CDR3 DNA is TGTGCCTGGAGTGTAGGGGACAGGTACAATGAGCAGTTCTTC.

This clone was observed a handful of times. Relative to the germline gene, one junction end is altered; a read error may explain this. The chain is built from TRBV14 and TRBJ1-6; D might be TRBD1 (5 bases). The CDR3 is made up of 14 amino acids. Germline V gene lookup returns CDR1 SGHDN and CDR2 FVKESK. In DNA form, the CDR3 reads TGTGCCAGCAGACAAGCAGGGTTTAGTTCACCCCTCCACTTT. It codes for CASRQAGFSSPLHF.

V and J are TRBV5-1 and TRBJ2-5, with 7 bases aligning to TRBD2. The CDR3 is made up of 17 amino acids. The germline V gene encodes CDR1 SGHRS and CDR2 YFSETQ. Losses at the gene ends were 4 bases for V and 1 base for J; bases not matched to a gene: 13. The CDR3 DNA reads TGCGCCAGCAGCCTGGGACTACTCGTCGGGACCCAAGAGACCCAGTACTTC. Protein product: CASSLGLLVGTQETQYF. The whole variable domain, remainder taken from reference TRBV5-1 and TRBJ2-5, is KAGVTQTPRYLIKTRGQQVTLSCSPISGHRSVSWYQQTPGQGLQFLFEYFSETQRNKGNFPGRFSGRQFSNSRSEMNVSTLELGDSALYLCASSLGLLVGTQETQYFGPGTRLLVL.

The V and J genes are TRBV20-1 and TRBJ2-1; a possible D gene is TRBD2 (5 bases). Germline CDR1 is DFQATT and CDR2 is SNEGSKA (reference sequence). Trimming left V 0 bases short and J 9 bases short, with 6 bases between. The CDR3 sequence is 11 residues long. The DNA for the CDR3 is TGCAGTGCTAGAGATGAGGGTGAGCAGTTCTTC. Its translation is CSARDEGEQFF.